The clone carrying this T cell receptor beta chain has a count of ten or more. The data derive from a study of T cell repertoires in cytomegalovirus infection. TCRdb reanalysed the reads using MiXCR and keeps one entry per CDR3 protein. The profile shows some 320,000 distinct CDR3 sequences, over 7.5% of them singletons. CDR1 and CDR2 (germline): LNHDA, SQIVND (reference sequence). J lost 8 bases, V lost 5 bases, and 1 base had no gene match. The CDR3 is made up of 13 amino acids. Sequencing input: PBMCs. The gene calls are TRBV19 and TRBJ1-6; 9 bases fit TRBD1. This receptor was obtained from a human donor in good health (CMV status not recorded). Some clones in this sample may be carry-over from other donors' samples. In nucleotides, the CDR3 is TGTGCCAGTAGTTGGACAGGGGATTCACCCCTCCACTTT. It yields the protein CASSWTGDSPLHF. The variable domain in full, completed from reference TRBV19 and TRBJ1-6, reads DGGITQSPKYLFRKEGQNVTLSCEQNLNHDAMYWYRQDPGQGLRLIYYSQIVNDFQKGDIAEGYSVSREKKESFPLTVTSAQKNPTAFYLCASSWTGDSPLHFGNGTRLTVT.